A single sample gave rise to the 6 T cell receptor beta chains below, sequenced in a study of blood T cell repertoires in COVID-19 (dated by TCRdb to about 2020). The library came from the immunoSEQ multiplex PCR assay. Sourced from immuneACCESS, this table was stored by TCRdb with only in-frame sequences that have V and J called. A share of the clones is absent; for the studies checked, an unresolved V gene accounts for under half, and the remainder has no known explanation. Present in this sample are about 78,000 clones, over 75% of which were seen just once. Around 2.8% of the sample is taken by the ten largest. Sequenced material: peripheral blood. These receptors originate from a man in his 70s with active or convalescent COVID-19.

The rearrangement joins TRBV11-2 to TRBJ1-3; no clear D gene. Germline CDR1 SGHAT, CDR2 FQNNGV. The CDR3 runs 16 residues. The V end was cut by 5 bases, the J end by 2 bases, with 16 bases between. CDR3 region: CASSTGYRGPGNTIYF. DNA of the CDR3: TGTGCCAGCAGCACGGGTTATCGGGGTCCTGGAAACACCATATATTTT.

The V and J genes are TRBV9 and TRBJ2-2, with D possibly matching TRBD1 (6 bases). CDR1 is SGDLS, CDR2 YYNGEE, per germline. This CDR3 is 15 amino acids long. V gave up 4 bases and J gave up 7 bases, with 17 bases separating them. The CDR3 loop reads CASSNTGRTGGELFF. The CDR3 region has the DNA TGTGCCAGCAGCAATACAGGGCGAACCGGCGGGGAGCTGTTTTTT.

The chain has TRBV18 and TRBJ1-1, with no clear D. The ends were cut back, 6 bases at V and 2 bases at J, with 13 bases in the middle. The CDR3 runs 14 residues. The germline CDR1 and CDR2 sequences are KGHSH and LQKENI. CDR3 nucleotides: TGTGCCAGCTCTCAAATCTTGGGCAACACTGAAGCTTTCTTT. Encoded protein: CASSQILGNTEAFF.

The rearrangement links TRBV4-1 to TRBJ1-6; the D gene is possibly TRBD1 (6 bases). CDR3 length equals 17 residues. CDR1 MGHRA and CDR2 YSYEKL come from the germline V gene. The V end lost 0 bases, the J end lost 3 bases, and 12 bases lay between the germline ends. The CDR3 DNA reads as TGCGCCAGCAGCCAAGAGGCCGGACAGATCTATAATTCACCCCTCCACTTT. Translation gives CASSQEAGQIYNSPLHF.

The chain uses TRBV5-8 and TRBJ1-1; no definite D call. With 2 bases removed from V and 1 base from J, the gap between germline ends came to 6 bases. CDR1 is SGHTS and CDR2 is YDEGEE in the germline V gene. This CDR3 contains 13 residues. CDR3 sequence: CASSFNKNTEAFF. The DNA of the CDR3 is TGTGCCAGCAGCTTTAATAAGAACACTGAAGCTTTCTTT.

The V gene is TRBV2, the J gene TRBJ2-2; D may be TRBD2 (6 bases). V was pared by 3 bases and J by 4 bases, with 12 bases between. Germline loops: CDR1 SNHLY, CDR2 FYNNEI. The CDR3 sequence is 15 residues long. CDR3 DNA: TGTGCCAGCAGTGACGGCGCGGGGTTCACCGGGGAGCTGTTTTTT. This sequence encodes CASSDGAGFTGELFF.